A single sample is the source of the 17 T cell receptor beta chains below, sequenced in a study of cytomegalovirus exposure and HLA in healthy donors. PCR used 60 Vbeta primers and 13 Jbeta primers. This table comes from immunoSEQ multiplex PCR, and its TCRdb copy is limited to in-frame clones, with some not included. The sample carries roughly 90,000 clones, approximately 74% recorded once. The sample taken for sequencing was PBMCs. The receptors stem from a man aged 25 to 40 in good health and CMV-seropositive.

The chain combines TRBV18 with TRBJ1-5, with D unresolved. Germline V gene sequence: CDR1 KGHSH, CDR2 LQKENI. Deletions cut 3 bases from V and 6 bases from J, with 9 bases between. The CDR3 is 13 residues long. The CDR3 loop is CASSPQEGQPQHF. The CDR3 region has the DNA TGTGCCAGCTCACCTCAGGAGGGTCAGCCCCAGCATTTT.

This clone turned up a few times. The CDR3 region is CASSIPPGQGNTEAFF. The CDR3 bases are TGCGCCAGCAGCATACCACCGGGACAGGGGAACACTGAAGCTTTCTTT. The chain links TRBV5-1 to TRBJ1-1, with TRBD1 matching over 9 bases. In germline, CDR1 is SGHRS, CDR2 YFSETQ. This CDR3 spans 16 amino acids. V lost 4 bases, J lost 1 base, and 8 bases stayed unmatched.

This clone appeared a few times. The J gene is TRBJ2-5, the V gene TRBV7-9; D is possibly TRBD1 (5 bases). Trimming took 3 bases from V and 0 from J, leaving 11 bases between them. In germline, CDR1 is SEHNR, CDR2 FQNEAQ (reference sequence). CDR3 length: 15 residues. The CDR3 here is CASSFQGGYQETQYF. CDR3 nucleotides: TGTGCCAGCAGCTTCCAGGGTGGGTACCAAGAGACCCAGTACTTC. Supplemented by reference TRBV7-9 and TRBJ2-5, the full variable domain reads DTGVSQNPRHKITKRGQNVTFRCDPISEHNRLYWYRQTLGQGPEFLTYFQNEAQLEKSRLLSDRFSAERPKGSFSTLEIQRTEQGDSAMYLCASSFQGGYQETQYFGPGTRLLVL.

The CDR3 region is CASGLGGTSGNTIYF. Here the CDR3 DNA reads TGCGCCAGCGGTCTCGGGGGTACCTCTGGAAACACCATATATTTT. The chain has TRBV5-1 and TRBJ1-3; D might be TRBD1 (5 bases). Germline assignment: CDR1 SGHRS and CDR2 YFSETQ. CDR3 length: 15 residues. V gave up 7 bases and J gave up 0 bases, with 14 bases separating them.

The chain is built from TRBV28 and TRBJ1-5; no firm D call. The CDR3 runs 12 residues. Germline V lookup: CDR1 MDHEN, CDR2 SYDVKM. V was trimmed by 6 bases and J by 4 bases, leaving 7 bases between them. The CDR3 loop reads CASRESNQPQHF. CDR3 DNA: TGTGCCAGCAGAGAGAGTAATCAGCCCCAGCATTTT.

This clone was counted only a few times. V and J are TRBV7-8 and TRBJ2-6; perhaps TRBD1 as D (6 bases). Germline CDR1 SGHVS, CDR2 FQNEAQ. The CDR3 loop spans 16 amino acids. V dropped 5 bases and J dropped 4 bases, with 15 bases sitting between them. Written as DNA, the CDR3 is TGTGCCAGCAGCCCAACCAACAGGGACGGGGCCAACGTCCTGACTTTC. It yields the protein CASSPTNRDGANVLTF. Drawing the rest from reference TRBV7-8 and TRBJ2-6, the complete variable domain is GAGVSQSPRYKVAKRGQDVALRCDPISGHVSLFWYQQALGQGPEFLTYFQNEAQLDKSGLPSDRFFAERPEGSVSTLKIQRTQQEDSAVYLCASSPTNRDGANVLTFGAGSRLTVL.

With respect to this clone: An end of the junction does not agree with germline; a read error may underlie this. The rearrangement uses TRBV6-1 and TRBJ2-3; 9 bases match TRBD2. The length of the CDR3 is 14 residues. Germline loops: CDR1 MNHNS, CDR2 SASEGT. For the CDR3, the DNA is TGTGCCAGCACCTCAGGGACTAGCATAGATACGCAGTATTTT. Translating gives CASTSGTSIDTQYF.

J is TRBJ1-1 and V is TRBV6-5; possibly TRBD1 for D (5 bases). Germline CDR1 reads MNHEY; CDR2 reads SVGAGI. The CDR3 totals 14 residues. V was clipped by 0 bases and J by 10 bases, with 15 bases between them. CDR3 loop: CASSYSAEGRGAFF. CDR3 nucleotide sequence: TGTGCCAGCAGTTACTCGGCAGAGGGGCGGGGAGCTTTCTTT.

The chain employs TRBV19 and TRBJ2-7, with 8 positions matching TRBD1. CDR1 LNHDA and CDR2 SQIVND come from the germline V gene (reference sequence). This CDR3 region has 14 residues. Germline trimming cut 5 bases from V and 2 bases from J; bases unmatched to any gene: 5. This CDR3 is CASSFRQGTYEQYF. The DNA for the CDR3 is TGTGCCAGTAGTTTCCGACAGGGGACCTACGAGCAGTACTTC.

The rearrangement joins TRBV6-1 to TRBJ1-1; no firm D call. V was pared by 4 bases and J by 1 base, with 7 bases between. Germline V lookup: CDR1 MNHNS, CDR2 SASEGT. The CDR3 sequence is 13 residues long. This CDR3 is CASSVNWNTEAFF. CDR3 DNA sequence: TGTGCCAGCAGTGTCAACTGGAACACTGAAGCTTTCTTT.

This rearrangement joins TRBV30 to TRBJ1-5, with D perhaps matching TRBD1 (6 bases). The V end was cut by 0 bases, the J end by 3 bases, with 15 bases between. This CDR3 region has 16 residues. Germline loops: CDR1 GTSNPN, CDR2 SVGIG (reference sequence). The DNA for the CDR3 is TGTGCCTGGAGTGTACACTCGCGACAGGTCAATCAGCCCCAGCATTTT. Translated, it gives CAWSVHSRQVNQPQHF. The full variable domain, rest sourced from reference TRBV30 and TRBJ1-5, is SQTIHQWPATLVQPVGSPLSLECTVEGTSNPNLYWYRQAAGRGLQLLFYSVGIGQISSEVPQNLSASRPQDRQFILSSKKLLLSDSGFYLCAWSVHSRQVNQPQHFGDGTRLSIL.

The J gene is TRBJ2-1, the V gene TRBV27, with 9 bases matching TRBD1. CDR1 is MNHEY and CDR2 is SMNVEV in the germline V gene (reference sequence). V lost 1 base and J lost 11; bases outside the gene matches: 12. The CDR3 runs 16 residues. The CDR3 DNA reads TGTGCCAGCAGTTTATTTACGGGACAGGGCCCTGATAAGCAGTTCTTC. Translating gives CASSLFTGQGPDKQFF.

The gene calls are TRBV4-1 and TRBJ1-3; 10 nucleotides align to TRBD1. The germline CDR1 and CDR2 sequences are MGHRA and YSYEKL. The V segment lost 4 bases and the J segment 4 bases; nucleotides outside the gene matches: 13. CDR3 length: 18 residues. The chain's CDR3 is CASSPGGQGTGVGNTIYF. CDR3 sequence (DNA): TGCGCCAGCAGCCCTGGCGGCCAGGGGACAGGGGTCGGAAACACCATATATTTT.

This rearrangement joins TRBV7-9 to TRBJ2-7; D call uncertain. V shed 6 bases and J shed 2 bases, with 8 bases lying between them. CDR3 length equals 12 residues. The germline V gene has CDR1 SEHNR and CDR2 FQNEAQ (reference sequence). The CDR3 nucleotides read TGTGCCAGCAGGTGGCGGACCTACGAGCAGTACTTC. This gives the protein CASRWRTYEQYF.

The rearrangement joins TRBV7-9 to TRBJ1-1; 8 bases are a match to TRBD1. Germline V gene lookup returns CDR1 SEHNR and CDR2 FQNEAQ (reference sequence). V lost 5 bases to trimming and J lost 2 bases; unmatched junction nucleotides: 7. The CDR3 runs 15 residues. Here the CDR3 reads CASSTQGAGNTEAFF. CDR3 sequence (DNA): TGTGCCAGCAGCACTCAGGGGGCCGGTAACACTGAAGCTTTCTTT.

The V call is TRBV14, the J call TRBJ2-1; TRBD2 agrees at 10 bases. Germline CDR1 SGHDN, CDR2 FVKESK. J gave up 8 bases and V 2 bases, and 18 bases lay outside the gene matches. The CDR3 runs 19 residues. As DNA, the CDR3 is TGTGCCAGCAGCCAATTGGGTATAGACCTAGCGGGGGTATTCGATGAGCAGTTCTTC. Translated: CASSQLGIDLAGVFDEQFF.

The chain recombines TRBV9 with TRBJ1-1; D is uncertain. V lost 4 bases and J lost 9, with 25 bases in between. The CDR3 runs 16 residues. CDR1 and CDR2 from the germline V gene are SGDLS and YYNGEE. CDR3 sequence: CASSPPEGGYRVKAFF. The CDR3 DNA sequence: TGTGCCAGCAGCCCACCCGAAGGAGGGTATAGGGTGAAAGCTTTCTTT.